Listed below are T cell receptor beta chains from one sample, sequenced in a study of blood T cell repertoires in COVID-19. Clones were sequenced by immunoSEQ multiplex PCR, and TCRdb holds only the in-frame ones, with some missing. The table has fewer than 350,000 clones, about 88% seen once; the top ten hold 2% to 2.5%. The specimen sequenced was PBMCs or T cells enriched from blood (not recorded which). The receptors shown here come from a woman aged 55-75 years in a cohort exposed to, infected with or recovered from COVID-19 (not recorded which). Both conserved end residues are part of each CDR3. Fields, in order: J gene, V gene, clone size, D gene, CDR3 DNA, CDR3 protein. A D gene is named only where the DNA matches it firmly. Rows may omit the clone size; those that give it use once, few, many or a size class.

j_call: TRBJ2-3
v_call: TRBV28
clone_size: .
d_call: .
cdr3_nt: TGTGCCAGCAGGACAGTAGCAGATACGCAGTATTTT
cdr3_aa: CASRTVADTQYF

j_call: TRBJ2-7
v_call: TRBV7-7
clone_size: .
d_call: .
cdr3_nt: TGTGCTAGCAGCTTGGACCGGGGGGCTTACGAGCAGTACTTC
cdr3_aa: CASSLDRGAYEQYF

j_call: TRBJ1-2
v_call: TRBV28
clone_size: .
d_call: .
cdr3_nt: TGTGCCAGCGCGGCGGCGGCCGGTGGCTACACCTTC
cdr3_aa: CASAAAAGGYTF

j_call: TRBJ2-1
v_call: TRBV28
clone_size: .
d_call: TRBD1
cdr3_nt: TGTGCCAGCAGTCTCGGGACAGGGAACCTCTTCTACAATGAGCAGTTCTTC
cdr3_aa: CASSLGTGNLFYNEQFF

j_call: TRBJ1-2
v_call: TRBV10-1
clone_size: .
d_call: .
cdr3_nt: TGCGCCAGCAGTGAGTCCCAGGGATATGGCTACACCTTC
cdr3_aa: CASSESQGYGYTF

j_call: TRBJ2-1
v_call: TRBV11-3
clone_size: once
d_call: TRBD1
cdr3_nt: TGTGCCAGCAGCTCAGGGGGCCAGGGGGGAAATGAGCAGTTCTTC
cdr3_aa: CASSSGGQGGNEQFF

j_call: TRBJ1-6
v_call: TRBV7-9
clone_size: .
d_call: .
cdr3_nt: TGTGCCAGCAGCTTAGCAGGGGAATTGGTACCCCTCCACTTT
cdr3_aa: CASSLAGELVPLHF

j_call: TRBJ2-5
v_call: TRBV5-1
clone_size: .
d_call: .
cdr3_nt: TGCGCCAGCAGCTTGGTACAGGGCCAAGAGACCCAGTACTTC
cdr3_aa: CASSLVQGQETQYF

j_call: TRBJ2-7
v_call: TRBV2
clone_size: .
d_call: TRBD1
cdr3_nt: TGTGCCAGCAGTGTCACAGGGGGACCGTCTTACGAGCAGTACTTC
cdr3_aa: CASSVTGGPSYEQYF

j_call: TRBJ2-5
v_call: TRBV5-1
clone_size: .
d_call: .
cdr3_nt: TGCGCCAGCAGCACCGGACAGACGCAAGAGACCCAGTACTTC
cdr3_aa: CASSTGQTQETQYF

j_call: TRBJ1-4
v_call: TRBV6-5
clone_size: .
d_call: .
cdr3_nt: TGTGCCAGCAGTTACAAGTTGCAGGGGAGAGATGAAAAACTGTTTTTT
cdr3_aa: CASSYKLQGRDEKLFF

j_call: TRBJ2-7
v_call: TRBV9
clone_size: .
d_call: .
cdr3_nt: TGTGCCAGCAGCGTAGACGGGGGAGGATACTACGAGCAGTACTTC
cdr3_aa: CASSVDGGGYYEQYF

j_call: TRBJ1-5
v_call: TRBV7-6
clone_size: .
d_call: .
cdr3_nt: TGTGCCAGCAGCTTAGGAGAAAATCAGCCCCAGCATTTT
cdr3_aa: CASSLGENQPQHF

j_call: TRBJ2-5
v_call: TRBV7-8
clone_size: .
d_call: .
cdr3_nt: TGTGCCAGCAGCTTAGGCTTTGGCAGTCAGGAGACCCAGTACTTC
cdr3_aa: CASSLGFGSQETQYF

j_call: TRBJ2-2
v_call: TRBV24-1
clone_size: .
d_call: TRBD2
cdr3_nt: TGTGCCACCAGTGAGACTAGCTTCACCGGGGAGCTGTTTTTT
cdr3_aa: CATSETSFTGELFF

j_call: TRBJ1-6
v_call: TRBV28
clone_size: .
d_call: .
cdr3_nt: TGTGCCAGCAGGAGCGGGGGGGCCGGGTCACCCCTCCACTTT
cdr3_aa: CASRSGGAGSPLHF

j_call: TRBJ2-2
v_call: TRBV19
clone_size: .
d_call: TRBD1
cdr3_nt: TGTGCCAGTACTACGACAGGGGTAACCGGGGAGCTGTTTTTT
cdr3_aa: CASTTTGVTGELFF

j_call: TRBJ2-1
v_call: TRBV4-2
clone_size: .
d_call: TRBD2
cdr3_nt: TGTGCCAGCAGCCACTCCCCGGCTAGCGGTTACAATGAGCAGTTCTTC
cdr3_aa: CASSHSPASGYNEQFF

j_call: TRBJ1-6
v_call: TRBV21-1
clone_size: .
d_call: .
cdr3_nt: TGTGCCAGCAGCAAAGTTAAGAACAGAAATAATTCACCCCTCCACTTT
cdr3_aa: CASSKVKNRNNSPLHF

j_call: TRBJ2-1
v_call: TRBV6-5
clone_size: .
d_call: .
cdr3_nt: TGTGCCAGCAGTTACACGGGACTGAACAATGAGCAGTTCTTC
cdr3_aa: CASSYTGLNNEQFF

j_call: TRBJ2-2
v_call: TRBV15
clone_size: .
d_call: TRBD1
cdr3_nt: TGTGCCACCAGTAGTGGGGGACAGGTACCGATCGGGGAGCTGTTTTTT
cdr3_aa: CATSSGGQVPIGELFF

j_call: TRBJ2-1
v_call: TRBV30
clone_size: .
d_call: TRBD2
cdr3_nt: TGTGCCTGGAGTTGGGGGGGAAGCTCCTACAATGAGCAGTTCTTC
cdr3_aa: CAWSWGGSSYNEQFF

j_call: TRBJ1-6
v_call: TRBV5-6
clone_size: .
d_call: .
cdr3_nt: TGTGCCAGCAGCTTTCAGGGCATACGTTCACCCCTCCACTTT
cdr3_aa: CASSFQGIRSPLHF

j_call: TRBJ2-5
v_call: TRBV7-9
clone_size: .
d_call: .
cdr3_nt: TGTGCCAGCAGCTTACGGCTAGATCAAGAGACCCAGTACTTC
cdr3_aa: CASSLRLDQETQYF

j_call: TRBJ2-3
v_call: TRBV2
clone_size: .
d_call: .
cdr3_nt: TGTGCCAGCAGTGAAGGCGTAGTTCTCCCAGATACGCAGTATTTT
cdr3_aa: CASSEGVVLPDTQYF

j_call: TRBJ2-7
v_call: TRBV6-2/TRBV6-3
clone_size: .
d_call: TRBD2
cdr3_nt: TGTGCCAGCAGTTACTCGAATAGCGGGAGAGGATACGAGCAGTACTTC
cdr3_aa: CASSYSNSGRGYEQYF

j_call: TRBJ1-4
v_call: TRBV2
clone_size: .
d_call: .
cdr3_nt: TGTGCCAGCAGTGGAGGGGGGGCTGGGGCTAATGAAAAACTGTTTTTT
cdr3_aa: CASSGGGAGANEKLFF

j_call: TRBJ2-6
v_call: TRBV3-1/TRBV3-2
clone_size: .
d_call: TRBD1
cdr3_nt: TGTGCCAGCAGCCCGCGGACAGGGGGCACCAACGTCCTGACTTTC
cdr3_aa: CASSPRTGGTNVLTF

j_call: TRBJ2-7
v_call: TRBV6-1
clone_size: .
d_call: TRBD1
cdr3_nt: TGTGCCAGCAGTGCCACAGGGGCCGAGAACCCCTACGAGCAGTACTTC
cdr3_aa: CASSATGAENPYEQYF

j_call: TRBJ2-1
v_call: TRBV14
clone_size: .
d_call: .
cdr3_nt: TGTGCCAGCAGCCGAGACTCGTACTCCTACAATGAGCAGTTCTTC
cdr3_aa: CASSRDSYSYNEQFF

j_call: TRBJ2-1
v_call: TRBV3-1/TRBV3-2
clone_size: .
d_call: .
cdr3_nt: TGTGCCAGCAGCCAAGGAGACTCCCAGCAGTTCTTC
cdr3_aa: CASSQGDSQQFF

j_call: TRBJ1-4
v_call: TRBV6-5
clone_size: .
d_call: .
cdr3_nt: TGTGCCAGCACATTTCGGAGGGGTGAAAAACTGTTTTTT
cdr3_aa: CASTFRRGEKLFF

j_call: TRBJ2-3
v_call: TRBV12-5
clone_size: .
d_call: TRBD2
cdr3_nt: TGTGCTAGTGGTTTGGCCGCGGGAGTAGGCACAGATACGCAGTATTTT
cdr3_aa: CASGLAAGVGTDTQYF

j_call: TRBJ2-7
v_call: TRBV4-1
clone_size: .
d_call: TRBD2
cdr3_nt: TGCGCCAGCAGCCCTCCTATTAGCGGGACAACCTACGAGCAGTACTTC
cdr3_aa: CASSPPISGTTYEQYF

j_call: TRBJ2-4
v_call: TRBV4-1
clone_size: once
d_call: .
cdr3_nt: TGCGCCAGCAGCCAACCCCCCGGGGGTGCCCGGGGAATCGGAAACATTCAGTACTTC
cdr3_aa: CASSQPPGGARGIGNIQYF

j_call: TRBJ2-1
v_call: TRBV27
clone_size: .
d_call: TRBD2
cdr3_nt: TGTGCCAGCAGTTTCGTAGCGGGAGCCTACAATGAGCAGTTCTTC
cdr3_aa: CASSFVAGAYNEQFF

j_call: TRBJ2-7
v_call: TRBV7-9
clone_size: .
d_call: TRBD2
cdr3_nt: TGTGCCAGCAGCGGGACTAGCGGGAGGAACGAGCAGTACTTC
cdr3_aa: CASSGTSGRNEQYF

j_call: TRBJ2-5
v_call: TRBV28
clone_size: .
d_call: TRBD1
cdr3_nt: TGTGCCAGCAGTTTAGTGACAGGGGTCTCAGAGACCCAGTACTTC
cdr3_aa: CASSLVTGVSETQYF